The subject of this entry is one T cell receptor (beta chain). Antigen unknown. V lost 1 base and J 4 bases, leaving 1 base between the germline ends. The CDR3 extends over 11 amino acids. TCRdb recomputed calls from the 5' RACE reads with MiXCR, one row per CDR3 protein. The sample yields over 7,500 distinct CDR3 sequences, about 6.5% seen once. This entry belongs to a study of spatial heterogeneity in lung cancer. The time point was: sample taken at primary tumor resection. Points from the study as a whole: One measure, the expanded intratumoral alpha and beta TCR count, tracked tumor mutation counts.

The TCR sequence derives from a female donor with early-stage non-small cell lung cancer. Here the sequenced sample was lung tumor tissue, taken at surgery. The V call is TRBV12-3 or TRBV12-4, the J call TRBJ1-2; D remains ambiguous. The CDR3 DNA is TGTGCCAGCAGTTTAGTCTATGGCTACACCTTC. It encodes CASSLVYGYTF.